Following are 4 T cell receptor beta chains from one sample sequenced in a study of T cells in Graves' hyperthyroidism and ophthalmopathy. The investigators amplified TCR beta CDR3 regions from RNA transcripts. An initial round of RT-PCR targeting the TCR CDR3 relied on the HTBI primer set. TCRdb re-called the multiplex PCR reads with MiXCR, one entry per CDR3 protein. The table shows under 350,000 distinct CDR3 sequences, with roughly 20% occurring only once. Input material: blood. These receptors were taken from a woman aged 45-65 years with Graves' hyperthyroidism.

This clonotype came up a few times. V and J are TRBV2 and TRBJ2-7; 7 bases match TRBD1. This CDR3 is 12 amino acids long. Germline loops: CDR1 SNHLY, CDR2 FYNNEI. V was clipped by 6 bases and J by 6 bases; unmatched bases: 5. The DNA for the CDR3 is TGTGCCAGCAGGGCCCCAGGGGGCGAGCAGTACGTC. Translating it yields CASRAPGGEQYV.

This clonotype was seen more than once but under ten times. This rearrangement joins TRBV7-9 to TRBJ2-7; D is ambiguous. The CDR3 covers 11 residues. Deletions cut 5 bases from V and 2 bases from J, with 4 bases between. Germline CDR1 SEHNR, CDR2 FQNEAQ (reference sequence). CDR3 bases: TGTGCCAGCAGCGCTACCTACGAGCAGTACTTC. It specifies CASSATYEQYF.

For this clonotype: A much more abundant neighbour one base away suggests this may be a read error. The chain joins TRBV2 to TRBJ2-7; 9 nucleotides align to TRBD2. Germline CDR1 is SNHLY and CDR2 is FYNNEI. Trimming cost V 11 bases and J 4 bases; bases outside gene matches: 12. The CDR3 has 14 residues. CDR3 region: CAGTQAGGSYEQYF. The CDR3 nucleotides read TGTGCCGGCACCCAAGCGGGAGGTTCTTACGAGCAGTACTTC.

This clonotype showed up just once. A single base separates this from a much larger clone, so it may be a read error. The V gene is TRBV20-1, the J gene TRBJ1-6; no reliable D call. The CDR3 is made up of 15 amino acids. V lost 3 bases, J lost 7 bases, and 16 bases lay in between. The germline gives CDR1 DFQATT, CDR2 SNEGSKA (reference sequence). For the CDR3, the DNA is TGCAGTGCTAGGGCCGGTGGAGCCTTGAATTCACCCCTCCACTTT. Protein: CSARAGGALNSPLHF.